The T cell receptor (beta chain) described here comes from a study of T cell repertoires in cytomegalovirus infection. This clonotype was recorded a few times. Its antigen is undetermined. TCRdb recomputed calls from the reads with MiXCR, one row per CDR3 protein. The table has 900,000 to 950,000 distinct CDR3 sequences, around a third seen once; the top ten hold 11% to 15%. Germline V gene sequence: CDR1 MNHEY, CDR2 SVGEGT. CDR3 length: 16 amino acids. The ends were cut back, 0 bases at V and 6 bases at J, with 15 bases in the middle. Points from the study as a whole: HLA-C-restricted, CMV-specific TCR beta clonotypes were dominant ex vivo.

The receptor was derived from a human donor in good health (CMV status not recorded). Some clones in this sample may be carry-over from other donors' samples. The chain recombines TRBV6-2 or TRBV6-3 with TRBJ2-1; D gene unclear. Sequenced here: cultured CD8+ T cells from PBMCs, sampled from culture after CMV antigen stimulation. The chain's CDR3 is CASSYSTVSPPNEQFF. The DNA of the CDR3 is TGTGCCAGCAGTTACTCGACGGTTTCCCCACCCAATGAGCAGTTCTTC.